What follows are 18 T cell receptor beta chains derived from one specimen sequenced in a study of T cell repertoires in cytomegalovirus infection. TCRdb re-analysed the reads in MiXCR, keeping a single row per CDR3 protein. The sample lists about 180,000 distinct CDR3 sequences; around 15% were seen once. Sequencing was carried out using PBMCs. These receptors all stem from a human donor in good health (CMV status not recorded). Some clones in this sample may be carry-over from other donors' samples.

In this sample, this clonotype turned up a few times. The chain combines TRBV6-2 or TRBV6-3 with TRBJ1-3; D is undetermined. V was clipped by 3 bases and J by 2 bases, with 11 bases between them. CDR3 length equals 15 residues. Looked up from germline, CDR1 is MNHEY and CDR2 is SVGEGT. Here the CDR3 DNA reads TGTGCCAGCAGTTATCCCCCGAGCACTGGAAACACCATATATTTT. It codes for CASSYPPSTGNTIYF.

CDR3 coding DNA: TGTGCCAGCAGATTCCAAGGACAGAGGAACACCGGGGAGCTGTTTTTT. It encodes CASRFQGQRNTGELFF. This chain uses TRBV28 with TRBJ2-2; D may be TRBD1 (6 bases). The germline gives CDR1 MDHEN, CDR2 SYDVKM. This CDR3 is built from 16 residues. V lost 6 bases and J lost 1, with 15 bases in between.

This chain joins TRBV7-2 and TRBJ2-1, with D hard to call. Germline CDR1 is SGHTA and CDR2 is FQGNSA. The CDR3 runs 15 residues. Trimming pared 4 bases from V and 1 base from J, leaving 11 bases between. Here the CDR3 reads CASSSTVSSYNEQFF. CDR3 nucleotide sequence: TGTGCCAGCAGCTCCACAGTAAGTTCCTACAATGAGCAGTTCTTC.

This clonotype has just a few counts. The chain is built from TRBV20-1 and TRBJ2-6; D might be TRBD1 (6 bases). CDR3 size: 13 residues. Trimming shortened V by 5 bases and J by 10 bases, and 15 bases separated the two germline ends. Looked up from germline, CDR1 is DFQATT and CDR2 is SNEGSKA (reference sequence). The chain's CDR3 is CSAFWDIGNVLTF. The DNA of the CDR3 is TGCAGTGCTTTTTGGGACATCGGAAACGTCCTGACTTTC.

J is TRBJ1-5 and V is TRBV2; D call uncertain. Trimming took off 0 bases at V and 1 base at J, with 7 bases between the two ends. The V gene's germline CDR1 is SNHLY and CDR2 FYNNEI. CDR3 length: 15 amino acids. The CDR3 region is CASSEASTSNQPQHF. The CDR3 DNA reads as TGTGCCAGCAGTGAAGCGTCAACAAGCAATCAGCCCCAGCATTTT.

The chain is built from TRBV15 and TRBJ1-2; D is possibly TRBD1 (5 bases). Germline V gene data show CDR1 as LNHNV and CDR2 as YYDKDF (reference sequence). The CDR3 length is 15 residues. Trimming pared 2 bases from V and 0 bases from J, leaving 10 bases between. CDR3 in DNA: TGTGCCACCAGCAGACCCCTGGGGGCTAACTATGGCTACACCTTC. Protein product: CATSRPLGANYGYTF. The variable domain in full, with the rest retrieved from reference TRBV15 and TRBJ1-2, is DAMVIQNPRYQVTQFGKPVTLSCSQTLNHNVMYWYQQKSSQAPKLLFHYYDKDFNNEADTPDNFQSRRPNTSFCFLDIRSPGLGDTAMYLCATSRPLGANYGYTFGSGTRLTVV.

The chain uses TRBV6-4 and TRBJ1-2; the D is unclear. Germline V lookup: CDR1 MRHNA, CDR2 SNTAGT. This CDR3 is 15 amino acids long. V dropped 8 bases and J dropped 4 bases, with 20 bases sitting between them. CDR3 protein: CASPRGESLSYGYTF. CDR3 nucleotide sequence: TGTGCCAGCCCGCGTGGAGAATCGCTTAGCTATGGCTACACCTTC.

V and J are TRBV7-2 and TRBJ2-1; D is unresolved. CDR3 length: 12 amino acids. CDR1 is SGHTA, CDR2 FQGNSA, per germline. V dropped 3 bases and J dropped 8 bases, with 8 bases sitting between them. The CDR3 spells CASSFPGDEQFF. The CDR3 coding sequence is TGTGCCAGCAGCTTTCCTGGGGATGAGCAGTTCTTC.

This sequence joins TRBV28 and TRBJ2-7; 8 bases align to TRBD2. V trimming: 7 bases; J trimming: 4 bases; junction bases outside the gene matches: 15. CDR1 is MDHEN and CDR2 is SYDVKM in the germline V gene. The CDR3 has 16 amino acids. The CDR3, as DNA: TGTGCCAGCACCTTAAACGGGGGGGCGGGAGTTTACGAGCAGTACTTC. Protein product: CASTLNGGAGVYEQYF.

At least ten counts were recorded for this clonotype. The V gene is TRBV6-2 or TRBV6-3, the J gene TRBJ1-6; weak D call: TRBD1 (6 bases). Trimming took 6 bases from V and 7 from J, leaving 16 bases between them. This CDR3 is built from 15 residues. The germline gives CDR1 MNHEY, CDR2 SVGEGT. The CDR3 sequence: CASRHRDIGNSPLHF. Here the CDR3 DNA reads TGTGCCAGCAGACACCGGGACATCGGGAATTCACCCCTCCACTTT.

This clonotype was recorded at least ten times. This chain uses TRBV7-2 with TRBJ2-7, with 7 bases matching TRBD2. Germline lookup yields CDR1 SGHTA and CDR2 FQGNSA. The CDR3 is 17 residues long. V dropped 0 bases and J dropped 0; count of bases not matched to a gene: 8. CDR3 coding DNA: TGTGCCAGCAGCTTAGCTGTCCTAGCGGAATCCTCCTACGAGCAGTACTTC. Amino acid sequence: CASSLAVLAESSYEQYF.

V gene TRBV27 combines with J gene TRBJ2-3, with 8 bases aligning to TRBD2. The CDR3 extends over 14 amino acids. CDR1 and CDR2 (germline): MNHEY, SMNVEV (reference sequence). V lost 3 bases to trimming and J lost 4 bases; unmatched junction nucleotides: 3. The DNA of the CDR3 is TGTGCCAGCAGTTTCCGGGAGGGAGCAGATACGCAGTATTTT. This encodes CASSFREGADTQYF.

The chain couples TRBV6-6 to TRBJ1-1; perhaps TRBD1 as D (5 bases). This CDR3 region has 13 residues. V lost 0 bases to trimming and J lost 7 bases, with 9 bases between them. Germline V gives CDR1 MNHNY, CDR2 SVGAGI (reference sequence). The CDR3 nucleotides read TGTGCCAGCAGTTACTCTGGGGGGGGTGAAGCTTTCTTT. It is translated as CASSYSGGGEAFF.

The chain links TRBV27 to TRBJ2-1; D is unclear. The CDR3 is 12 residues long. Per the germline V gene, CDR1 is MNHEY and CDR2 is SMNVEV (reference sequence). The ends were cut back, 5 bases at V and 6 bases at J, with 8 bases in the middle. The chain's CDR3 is CASSQTINEQFF. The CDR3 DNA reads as TGTGCCAGCAGTCAGACCATCAATGAGCAGTTCTTC.

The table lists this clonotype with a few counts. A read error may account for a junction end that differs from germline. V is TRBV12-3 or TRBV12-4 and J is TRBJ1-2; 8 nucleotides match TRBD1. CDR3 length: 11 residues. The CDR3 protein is CASSSDREVAF. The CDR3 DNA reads TGTGCCAGCAGTTCGGACAGGGAGGTTGCCTTC.

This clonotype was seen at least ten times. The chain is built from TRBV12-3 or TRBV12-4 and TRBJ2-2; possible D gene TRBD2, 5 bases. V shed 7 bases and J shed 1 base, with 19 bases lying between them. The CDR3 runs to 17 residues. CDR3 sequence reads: CASTLSLEGRNTGELFF. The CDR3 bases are TGTGCCAGCACTCTATCTCTAGAGGGCAGGAACACCGGGGAGCTGTTTTTT.

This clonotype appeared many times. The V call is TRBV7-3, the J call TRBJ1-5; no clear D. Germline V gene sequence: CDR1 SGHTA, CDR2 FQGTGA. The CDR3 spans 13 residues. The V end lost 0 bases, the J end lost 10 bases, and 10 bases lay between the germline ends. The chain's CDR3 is CASSLTLLDPQHF. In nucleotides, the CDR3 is TGTGCCAGCAGCTTAACTCTCCTGGACCCCCAGCATTTT.

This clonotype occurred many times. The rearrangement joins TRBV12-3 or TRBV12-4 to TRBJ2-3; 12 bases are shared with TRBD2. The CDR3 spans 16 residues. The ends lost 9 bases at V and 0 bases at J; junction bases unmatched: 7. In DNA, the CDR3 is TGTGCCAGTAAACGAGGACTAGCGGGGAGCACAGATACGCAGTATTTT. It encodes CASKRGLAGSTDTQYF.